The 7 T cell receptor beta chains below come from one sample, sequenced in a study of shared clonotypes between healthy human individuals (dated by TCRdb to 2020 to 2022). The library was made by the immunoSEQ multiplex PCR assay. The source is immuneACCESS, and TCRdb retained only in-frame sequences with V and J called. Part of the clones is not carried over; for the studies checked, unresolved V genes explain less than half of this, and the remainder is unexplained. This sample is represented by 500,000 to 700,000 clones; 90% to 95% of them were singletons. 0.11% of the sample is held by the ten biggest clonotypes. For the CD8 naive samples, CD45RO-negative cells were positively selected for CCR7, yielding a CD45RA+CCR7+ population from which TemRA cells were excluded. What was sequenced was naive CD8+ T cells sorted from blood. This specimen's cell subset or site label, per the study, means: CD45RA+CCR7+. Source of these receptors: a woman in her 30s in good health.

The V and J genes are TRBV28 and TRBJ1-3; D ambiguous. Germline CDR1 and CDR2: MDHEN and SYDVKM. Trimming pared 4 bases from V and 0 bases from J, leaving 4 bases between. The CDR3 contains 13 residues. CDR3 region: CASSWDSGNTIYF. DNA of the CDR3: TGTGCCAGCAGTTGGGACTCTGGAAACACCATATATTTT.

The chain joins TRBV29-1 to TRBJ2-7; 14 bases agree with TRBD2. J was trimmed by 3 bases and V by 7 bases; bases with no gene match: 17. Germline V gene data show CDR1 as SQVTM and CDR2 as ANQGSEA. The CDR3 has 18 amino acids. The chain's CDR3 is CSAHSGLAGAGKNYEQYF. In DNA form, the CDR3 reads TGCAGCGCTCACTCGGGACTAGCGGGAGCAGGAAAAAACTACGAGCAGTACTTC.

This clone was observed once. The chain is built from TRBV4-1 and TRBJ2-5; D unresolved. Germline V lookup: CDR1 MGHRA, CDR2 YSYEKL. This CDR3 contains 13 residues. V lost 2 bases to trimming and J lost 2 bases, with 6 bases between them. CDR3 region: CASSQRIQETQYF. DNA of the CDR3: TGCGCCAGCAGCCAACGGATACAAGAGACCCAGTACTTC.

The rearrangement links TRBV6-1 to TRBJ2-1; D perhaps matches TRBD1 (6 bases). Germline V gene data show CDR1 as MNHNS and CDR2 as SASEGT. V was clipped by 4 bases and J by 8 bases, with 12 bases between them. The CDR3 length is 13 residues. The CDR3 spells CASSGGQPDEQFF. The CDR3 nucleotides read TGTGCCAGCAGTGGGGGACAACCCGATGAGCAGTTCTTC.

This clone has only one observation. The chain couples TRBV5-6 to TRBJ1-2, with 9 bases aligning to TRBD1. The ends lost 4 bases at V and 3 bases at J; junction bases unmatched: 4. This CDR3 region has 14 residues. Looked up from germline, CDR1 is SGHDT and CDR2 is YYEEEE. This CDR3 is CASSPDRGYYGYTF. The DNA for the CDR3 is TGTGCCAGCAGCCCGGACAGGGGATACTATGGCTACACCTTC.

J is TRBJ1-1 and V is TRBV27; no firm D call. V was clipped by 7 bases and J by 2 bases, with 14 bases between them. Germline lookup yields CDR1 MNHEY and CDR2 SMNVEV (reference sequence). This CDR3 is 14 amino acids long. The CDR3 bases are TGTGCCAGCACCCCAACTGGTCCCAACACTGAAGCTTTCTTT. This codes for CASTPTGPNTEAFF.

This rearrangement joins TRBV15 to TRBJ2-7, with TRBD2 matching over 10 bases. Per germline, CDR1 LNHNV and CDR2 YYDKDF (reference sequence). The CDR3 spans 14 residues. V shed 2 bases and J 3 bases; nucleotides not matched to a gene: 1. The CDR3 reads CATSRPSGSYEQYF. CDR3 DNA: TGTGCCACCAGCAGACCTAGCGGGAGCTACGAGCAGTACTTC.